This TCR beta chain was profiled in a study of T cell responses to AZD1222 COVID-19 vaccine. Study-level points and caveats: Spike-specific TCR repertoires showed rising breadth and depth after two AZD1222 doses. Across spike, vaccine-associated CD4 TCRs were found, dominant at 160-218 and 743-854.

Trimming cost V 2 bases and J 4 bases, with 7 bases left between them. The CDR3 is made up of 13 amino acids. CDR1 and CDR2 (germline): ENHRY, SYGVKD. Concerning this clone itself: Antigen: not known.

Method: immunoSEQ multiplex PCR; TCRdb's copy keeps in-frame clones and lacks some. The table lists about 150,000 clones, around 89% of them singletons. The TCR sequence derives from an adult in good health. Sequenced here: peripheral blood, sampled on day 0 of AZD1222 vaccination. The chain recombines TRBV10-3 with TRBJ2-3, with D hard to call. This chain's CDR3 is CAISESTSDTQYF. CDR3 nucleotides: TGTGCCATCAGTGAGAGCACATCAGATACGCAGTATTTT.